Below are 22 T cell receptor beta chains sequenced from a single sample in a study of blood T cells in healthy people across ages. A sample-barcoded 5' primer and a J-beta primer mix were used in a second PCR of roughly 7 to 11 cycles. TCRdb re-called the 5' RACE reads through MiXCR, storing one row per CDR3 protein. The sample lists hundreds of thousands of distinct CDR3 sequences, around 25% occurring once. These data were also filed under a second study, of T cells of mothers and their children.

Sequenced: blood. These receptors came from a boy aged 10-17 years in good health.

The chain employs TRBV5-1 and TRBJ2-7; 7 bases are shared with TRBD2. J lost 3 bases, V lost 5 bases, and 8 bases had no gene match. The CDR3 is made up of 14 amino acids. Germline lookup yields CDR1 SGHRS and CDR2 YFSETQ. The CDR3 spells CASSPGLTLYEQYF. DNA for the CDR3: TGCGCCAGCAGTCCGGGACTAACCCTCTACGAGCAGTACTTC.

V usage is TRBV5-1 and J usage is TRBJ2-2; D is unclear. Trimming stripped 4 bases from V and 2 bases from J, with 9 bases between. The CDR3 runs 14 residues. Germline V gives CDR1 SGHRS, CDR2 YFSETQ. CDR3 nucleotides: TGCGCCAGCAGCCTAAGGACCAACACCGGGGAGCTGTTTTTT. Translation: CASSLRTNTGELFF. The whole variable domain, filled in from reference TRBV5-1 and TRBJ2-2, reads KAGVTQTPRYLIKTRGQQVTLSCSPISGHRSVSWYQQTPGQGLQFLFEYFSETQRNKGNFPGRFSGRQFSNSRSEMNVSTLELGDSALYLCASSLRTNTGELFFGEGSRLTVL.

The chain combines TRBV24-1 with TRBJ2-7, with TRBD1 matching 9 bases. CDR3 length: 15 residues. Trimming cost V 5 bases and J 3 bases; bases outside gene matches: 7. CDR1 and CDR2 from the germline V gene are KGHDR and SFDVKD. CDR3 nucleotide sequence: TGTGCCACCAGTGGGCAGGGACAGGGCGTCTACGAGCAGTACTTC. This translates into CATSGQGQGVYEQYF.

This chain connects TRBV24-1 to TRBJ2-1; D is perhaps TRBD2 (5 bases). The end of the DNA fits TRBJ2-7 better, so the J call may be wrong. CDR3 length equals 13 residues. Germline-derived CDR1 and CDR2 are KGHDR and SFDVKD. CDR3 amino acids: CATRGSGSYEQYF. CDR3 DNA sequence: TGTGCCACCCGGGGAAGTGGGTCCTACGAGCAGTACTTC.

This clonotype was observed a few times. The rearrangement joins TRBV4-2 to TRBJ2-6; D remains ambiguous. CDR1 and CDR2 (germline): LGHNA, YNFKEQ. Trimming removed 2 bases from V and 3 bases from J, with 17 bases in between. The CDR3 loop spans 18 amino acids. DNA of the CDR3: TGTGCCAGCAGCCAATGGGCGGTTAACTCGGTTGGGGCCAACGTCCTGACTTTC. The encoded protein is CASSQWAVNSVGANVLTF.

This clonotype has just a few counts. J is TRBJ2-7 and V is TRBV12-3 or TRBV12-4; possible D gene TRBD2, 5 bases. Trimming pared 1 base from V and 6 bases from J, leaving 7 bases between. The CDR3 is made up of 12 amino acids. The CDR3 reads CASSLVAPEQYF. DNA of the CDR3: TGTGCCAGCAGTTTAGTAGCGCCCGAGCAGTACTTC.

This rearrangement joins TRBV7-8 to TRBJ2-2; weak D call: TRBD2 (6 bases). The CDR3 extends over 10 amino acids. The V gene's germline CDR1 is SGHVS and CDR2 FQNEAQ. The CDR3 is CAGGTGELFF. For the CDR3, the DNA is TGTGCGGGGGGCACCGGGGAGCTGTTTTTT.

The chain carries TRBV12-3 or TRBV12-4 and TRBJ2-1; D gene ambiguous. Trimming removed 7 bases from V and 4 bases from J, with 26 bases in between. CDR3 length: 18 amino acids. CDR3 amino acids: CASTTTPHGFVVYNEQFF. CDR3 DNA: TGTGCCAGCACTACCACCCCCCACGGTTTTGTGGTTTACAATGAGCAGTTCTTC.

This chain connects TRBV12-3 or TRBV12-4 to TRBJ2-5; possibly TRBD2 for D (6 bases). There are 15 residues in the CDR3. The V and J ends lost 7 bases and 5 bases respectively, with 20 bases between them. As DNA, the CDR3 is TGTGCCAGCATCCGAGGGGCTCGGAGCGGGGAGACCCAGTACTTC. Amino acid sequence: CASIRGARSGETQYF.

J is TRBJ2-7 and V is TRBV29-1, with no clear D. The J call may be wrong; the DNA end is better matched by TRBJ2-1. This CDR3 comprises 14 residues. CDR1 and CDR2 from the germline V gene are SQVTM and ANQGSEA. Here the CDR3 DNA reads TGCAGCGTTGAAGTCGGCGACAACCACAATGAGCAGTTCTTC. Amino acids: CSVEVGDNHNEQFF.

This clonotype was counted once. One end of the junction fails to match germline, which may point to a read error. The chain employs TRBV5-6 and TRBJ2-1; TRBD1 or TRBD2 may be the D gene (5 bases each). The CDR3 has 14 residues. Germline V gene sequence: CDR1 SGHDT, CDR2 YYEEEE. CDR3: CAGSFDGANNEQFF. For the CDR3, the DNA is TGTGCCGGCAGCTTTGACGGGGCAAACAATGAGCAGTTCTTC.

This clonotype was seen a handful of times. This chain uses TRBV24-1 with TRBJ1-2; no definite D call. Trimming removed 1 base at V and 4 bases at J, with 9 bases between. The length of the CDR3 is 14 residues. Germline V gene data show CDR1 as KGHDR and CDR2 as SFDVKD. CDR3 loop: CATSDLERSYGYTF. DNA for the CDR3: TGTGCCACCAGTGATTTAGAGCGGAGCTATGGCTACACCTTC.

The chain is built from TRBV3-1 and TRBJ2-7; the D is unclear. This CDR3 region has 14 residues. Trimming cost V 4 bases and J 3 bases, with 13 bases left between them. In germline, CDR1 is LGHDT, CDR2 YNNKEL (reference sequence). CDR3 region: CASSRQAGDYEQYF. CDR3 DNA: TGTGCCAGCAGCCGGCAGGCAGGAGACTACGAGCAGTACTTC.

This clonotype was observed a few times. The J gene is TRBJ1-4, the V gene TRBV12-3 or TRBV12-4; perhaps TRBD1 as D (5 bases). The CDR3 is made up of 14 amino acids. V lost 5 bases and J 8 bases, leaving 15 bases between the germline ends. This CDR3 is CASSPRGEQEKLFF. The CDR3 DNA reads as TGTGCCAGCAGTCCCCGAGGGGAGCAAGAAAAACTGTTTTTT.

J is TRBJ1-4 and V is TRBV29-1; TRBD1 matches 8 bases. V lost 4 bases and J lost 8; bases outside the gene matches: 6. The CDR3 extends over 13 amino acids. Germline CDR1 reads SQVTM; CDR2 reads ANQGSEA. Here the CDR3 reads CSVATGALEKLFF. The CDR3 DNA reads TGCAGCGTTGCGACAGGGGCCTTAGAAAAACTGTTTTTT.

This chain joins TRBV5-1 and TRBJ2-4, with D possibly TRBD1 on 6 matching bases. V lost 4 bases to trimming and J lost 7 bases, with 18 bases between them. Germline assignment: CDR1 SGHRS and CDR2 YFSETQ. This CDR3 is built from 15 residues. The CDR3 protein is CASSLEAGVWNIQYF. CDR3 sequence (DNA): TGCGCCAGCAGCCTGGAGGCAGGGGTGTGGAACATTCAGTACTTC.

The table lists this clonotype with a few counts. The chain couples TRBV29-1 to TRBJ2-4, with D hard to call. CDR1 and CDR2 (germline): SQVTM, ANQGSEA. CDR3 length: 11 amino acids. V gave up 7 bases and J gave up 8 bases, with 12 bases separating them. The CDR3 sequence: CSATTEHIQYF. In nucleotides, the CDR3 is TGCAGCGCTACTACGGAACACATTCAGTACTTC.

The rearrangement joins TRBV4-2 to TRBJ2-3; D is undetermined. The V end lost 2 bases, the J end lost 0 bases, and 3 bases lay between the germline ends. The CDR3 contains 13 residues. The germline V gene encodes CDR1 LGHNA and CDR2 YNFKEQ. The DNA for the CDR3 is TGTGCCAGCAGCCAATTTAGCACAGATACGCAGTATTTT. Translation gives CASSQFSTDTQYF.

V usage is TRBV3-1 and J usage is TRBJ2-4; D not certain. The CDR3 is made up of 14 amino acids. With 0 bases removed from V and 9 bases from J, the gap between germline ends came to 12 bases. Per germline, CDR1 LGHDT and CDR2 YNNKEL (reference sequence). The CDR3 protein is CASSQDKGLGIQYF. CDR3 sequence (DNA): TGTGCCAGCAGCCAAGATAAAGGGTTGGGCATTCAGTACTTC.

This clonotype occurred a few times. V gene TRBV28 combines with J gene TRBJ1-5, with no clear D. The CDR3 is 14 residues long. V gave up 5 bases and J gave up 2 bases, with 10 bases separating them. CDR1 and CDR2 (germline): MDHEN, SYDVKM. The CDR3 region has the DNA TGTGCCAGCAGTCTCCCCGATGGCAATCAGCCCCAGCATTTT. Protein product: CASSLPDGNQPQHF.

The J gene is TRBJ2-4, the V gene TRBV5-6; 10 nucleotides match TRBD1. This CDR3 has 17 amino acids. The germline gives CDR1 SGHDT, CDR2 YYEEEE. V lost 1 base and J lost 2; bases outside the gene matches: 6. This CDR3 reads CASSLMGDRGTKNIQYF. The CDR3 coding sequence is TGTGCCAGCAGCTTGATGGGGGACAGGGGTACCAAAAACATTCAGTACTTC. The full variable domain, in which reference TRBV5-6 and TRBJ2-4 provide the parts outside the CDR3, is DAGVTQSPTHLIKTRGQQVTLRCSPKSGHDTVSWYQQALGQGPQFIFQYYEEEERQRGNFPDRFSGHQFPNYSSELNVNALLLGDSALYLCASSLMGDRGTKNIQYFGAGTRLSVL.

This clonotype has only a few counts. The V gene is TRBV18, the J gene TRBJ2-5; D uncertain. Germline CDR1 is KGHSH and CDR2 is LQKENI. V dropped 2 bases and J dropped 4 bases, with 8 bases sitting between them. CDR3 size: 13 residues. The CDR3 loop reads CASSPTSLETQYF. The CDR3 bases are TGTGCCAGCTCACCAACTTCTTTAGAGACCCAGTACTTC.